Each of the 23 T cell receptor beta chains below was sequenced from the same sample in a study of post-analysis software for immune sequencing data. General observations from the study: TRBV segments more frequent in patients than in controls numbered five and included TRBV5-6, TRBV5-1 and TRBV20-1.

No antigens are known for them. Carried by the TCR beta cDNA libraries were unique molecular identifiers. One entry per CDR3 protein results from TCRdb running MiXCR on the PCR reads. The table has about 770,000 distinct CDR3 sequences, around 46% seen once. The sequenced sample was blood. The source is a girl under 18 with multiple sclerosis.

This chain connects TRBV7-6 to TRBJ2-7; 7 positions agree with TRBD1. In germline, CDR1 is SGHVS, CDR2 FNYEAQ. CDR3 length equals 14 residues. The V segment lost 4 bases and the J segment 3 bases; nucleotides outside the gene matches: 6. The CDR3 sequence: CASSYRDSYYEQYF. CDR3 nucleotide sequence: TGTGCCAGCAGCTATAGGGACAGCTACTACGAGCAGTACTTC.

The genes are TRBV7-9 and TRBJ2-7; 9 nucleotides line up with TRBD1. The germline V gene encodes CDR1 SEHNR and CDR2 FQNEAQ (reference sequence). The CDR3 has 15 amino acids. The V gene end was trimmed by 4 bases and the J gene end by 0 bases; junction bases not matched to a gene: 4. The CDR3 protein is CASSSRTGDSYEQYF. In DNA form, the CDR3 reads TGTGCCAGCAGCTCAAGGACAGGGGACTCCTACGAGCAGTACTTC.

The chain employs TRBV5-1 and TRBJ2-5; tentatively, D is TRBD2 (5 bases). The V gene's germline CDR1 is SGHRS and CDR2 YFSETQ. Trimming took off 4 bases at V and 3 bases at J, with 22 bases between the two ends. The CDR3 covers 17 residues. The CDR3 reads CASSLLKGVAREETQYF. In nucleotides, the CDR3 is TGCGCCAGCAGCCTGCTAAAGGGTGTGGCGCGGGAAGAGACCCAGTACTTC.

This clonotype turned up a few times. The chain uses TRBV7-9 and TRBJ2-5; no reliable D call. Trimming left V 7 bases short and J 11 bases short, with 11 bases between. The CDR3 has 10 amino acids. Germline CDR1 is SEHNR and CDR2 is FQNEAQ (reference sequence). CDR3 region: CASMAGEQYF. As DNA, the CDR3 is TGTGCCAGCATGGCTGGTGAGCAGTACTTC.

This clonotype was seen a few times. The chain couples TRBV7-2 to TRBJ2-5; 8 nucleotides align to TRBD1. Germline trimming cut 3 bases from V and 4 bases from J; bases unmatched to any gene: 4. This CDR3 comprises 14 residues. Germline V gene lookup returns CDR1 SGHTA and CDR2 FQGNSA. CDR3: CASSFQGALETQYF. For the CDR3, the DNA is TGTGCCAGCAGCTTTCAGGGGGCTTTAGAGACCCAGTACTTC.

V and J are TRBV9 and TRBJ2-7; no firm D call. Germline assignment: CDR1 SGDLS and CDR2 YYNGEE. The CDR3 runs to 14 residues. Trimming removed 0 bases from V and 3 bases from J, with 10 bases in between. The CDR3 DNA reads as TGTGCCAGCAGCGTAGACCCCGAACGCTACGAGCAGTACTTC. Its translation is CASSVDPERYEQYF.

This clonotype was seen more than once but under ten times. The chain combines TRBV5-1 with TRBJ2-1; 7 bases agree with TRBD2. Germline V gene sequence: CDR1 SGHRS, CDR2 YFSETQ. The CDR3 has 14 amino acids. V was clipped by 4 bases and J by 5 bases; unmatched bases: 6. This CDR3 reads CASSGAGINNEQFF. The CDR3, as DNA: TGCGCCAGCAGCGGAGCGGGGATAAACAATGAGCAGTTCTTC.

This clonotype was detected a few times. The chain has TRBV29-1 and TRBJ2-3, with D perhaps matching TRBD2 (7 bases). V was pared by 5 bases and J by 4 bases, with 10 bases between. Germline assignment: CDR1 SQVTM and CDR2 ANQGSEA. The CDR3 covers 12 residues. CDR3 sequence: CSVRGAADTQYF. The CDR3 DNA follows: TGCAGCGTTCGGGGGGCCGCAGATACGCAGTATTTT.

The chain uses TRBV29-1 and TRBJ2-5; D tentatively reads TRBD1 or TRBD2 (5 bases each). The CDR3 sequence is 12 residues long. Trimming cost V 3 bases and J 2 bases, with 7 bases left between them. Per the germline V gene, CDR1 is SQVTM and CDR2 is ANQGSEA. The CDR3: CSVEGPQETQYF. In nucleotides, the CDR3 is TGCAGCGTTGAGGGACCTCAAGAGACCCAGTACTTC.

The CDR3 DNA is TGTGCCAGCAGTTTGCGGCGGGACCGGGCGGCAGATACGCAGTATTTT. It translates to CASSLRRDRAADTQYF. The chain couples TRBV27 to TRBJ2-3; the D gene is possibly TRBD2 (6 bases). Germline V gene lookup returns CDR1 MNHEY and CDR2 SMNVEV (reference sequence). This CDR3 is built from 16 residues. Trimming pared 3 bases from V and 4 bases from J, leaving 17 bases between.

The chain links TRBV15 to TRBJ2-7; D unclear. The CDR3 runs to 15 residues. Germline V gene lookup returns CDR1 LNHNV and CDR2 YYDKDF (reference sequence). Deletions cut 1 base from V and 2 bases from J, with 12 bases between. CDR3 DNA: TGTGCCACCAGCAGAGCCGGTGGGGTGCCCTACGAGCAGTACTTC. This encodes CATSRAGGVPYEQYF.

This rearrangement joins TRBV28 to TRBJ1-5, with D perhaps matching TRBD1 (6 bases). The V gene lost 5 bases and the J gene lost 2 bases, with 13 bases spanning the gap. CDR3 length equals 15 residues. In germline, CDR1 is MDHEN, CDR2 SYDVKM. The CDR3 DNA reads as TGTGCCAGCAGTCACAGGGAGGTAGGCAATCAGCCCCAGCATTTT. Protein product: CASSHREVGNQPQHF. The full variable domain, rest sourced from reference TRBV28 and TRBJ1-5, is DVKVTQSSRYLVKRTGEKVFLECVQDMDHENMFWYRQDPGLGLRLIYFSYDVKMKEKGDIPEGYSVSREKKERFSLILESASTNQTSMYLCASSHREVGNQPQHFGDGTRLSIL.

The chain couples TRBV7-9 to TRBJ2-4; D is undetermined. The end of the DNA fits TRBJ2-7 better, so the J call may be wrong. The CDR3 is 13 amino acids. The germline V gene has CDR1 SEHNR and CDR2 FQNEAQ (reference sequence). The CDR3 DNA follows: TGTGCCAGCAGCTTCCCTAGTTCCTACGAGCAGTACTTC. Translated, it gives CASSFPSSYEQYF.

This clonotype is a singleton in its sample. The rearrangement links TRBV20-1 to TRBJ1-1, with 7 positions matching TRBD1. The CDR3 consists of 15 residues. The V gene end was trimmed by 6 bases and the J gene end by 4 bases; junction bases not matched to a gene: 14. CDR1 and CDR2 (germline): DFQATT, SNEGSKA (reference sequence). The chain's CDR3 is CSAEEVGGGSTEAFF. CDR3 sequence (DNA): TGCAGTGCCGAGGAGGTAGGGGGCGGGAGCACTGAAGCTTTCTTT.

The chain links TRBV12-3 or TRBV12-4 to TRBJ2-5, with TRBD1 matching 8 bases. The CDR3 loop spans 16 amino acids. The V gene end was trimmed by 3 bases and the J gene end by 0 bases; junction bases not matched to a gene: 6. CDR3 coding DNA: TGTGCCAGCAGTTTTGTGGACAGGGCTTACCAAGAGACCCAGTACTTC. Encoded protein: CASSFVDRAYQETQYF.

V usage is TRBV7-9 and J usage is TRBJ1-4; D is uncertain. Germline V CDR1 and CDR2: SEHNR, FQNEAQ (reference sequence). V lost 8 bases and J 5 bases, leaving 12 bases between the germline ends. The CDR3 loop spans 13 amino acids. The CDR3 DNA follows: TGTGCCAGCCGGCGAGGCCAAAATGAAAAACTGTTTTTT. Translated, it gives CASRRGQNEKLFF.

This clonotype was detected only a few times. The chain is built from TRBV29-1 and TRBJ2-1; D is uncertain. CDR1 and CDR2 (germline): SQVTM, ANQGSEA. V lost 1 base and J 1 base, leaving 8 bases between the germline ends. CDR3 length: 14 residues. In DNA, the CDR3 is TGCAGCGTTGAAGTTGGGGATTCCTACAATGAGCAGTTCTTC. As protein: CSVEVGDSYNEQFF.

The rearrangement uses TRBV3-1 and TRBJ1-1; maybe TRBD1 (5 bases). The CDR3 is 15 amino acids. V was pared by 0 bases and J by 3 bases, with 11 bases between. The germline V gene has CDR1 LGHDT and CDR2 YNNKEL (reference sequence). This CDR3 reads CASSQDPGWDTEAFF. The CDR3 DNA is TGTGCCAGCAGCCAAGATCCAGGGTGGGACACTGAAGCTTTCTTT.

On this clonotype itself: The junction does not match germline at one end; this may be a read error. The CDR3 protein is CAGSLPVGGGREEGYTF. CDR3 DNA sequence: TGTGCCGGCAGTTTACCTGTCGGGGGGGGCCGGGAGGAAGGCTACACCTTC. This chain connects TRBV27 to TRBJ1-2, with a possible D match to TRBD1 (6 bases). This CDR3 comprises 17 residues. CDR1 is MNHEY and CDR2 is SMNVEV in the germline V gene (reference sequence).

This sequence joins TRBV7-8 and TRBJ2-5, with no clear D. The CDR3 consists of 20 residues. Germline CDR1 reads SGHVS; CDR2 reads FQNEAQ. V lost 5 bases and J 1 base, leaving 29 bases between the germline ends. The CDR3 sequence: CASSEDGGLSVAVVQETQYF. The CDR3, as DNA: TGTGCCAGCAGCGAGGACGGTGGTTTATCAGTGGCGGTGGTCCAAGAGACCCAGTACTTC.

This clonotype showed up just a few times. The chain couples TRBV4-3 to TRBJ2-3, with 7 bases fitting TRBD2. This CDR3 region has 17 residues. Trimming cost V 4 bases and J 2 bases; bases outside gene matches: 12. Germline CDR1 is LGHNA and CDR2 is YSLEER. The CDR3 spells CASSPPLGSGATDTQYF. CDR3 nucleotides: TGCGCCAGCAGCCCCCCGCTCGGAAGCGGGGCCACAGATACGCAGTATTTT.

The chain has TRBV4-2 and TRBJ2-5, with 9 bases matching TRBD2. J was trimmed by 1 base and V by 2 bases; bases with no gene match: 8. CDR1 and CDR2 (germline): LGHNA, YNFKEQ. The CDR3 totals 17 residues. In DNA form, the CDR3 reads TGTGCCAGCAGCCAAAGCCGGGGCGGGGGGGCCCAAGAGACCCAGTACTTC. Protein: CASSQSRGGGAQETQYF.

At least ten counts were recorded for this clonotype. The chain is built from TRBV20-1 and TRBJ2-3, with 7 bases identical to TRBD2. This CDR3 contains 16 residues. CDR1 is DFQATT and CDR2 is SNEGSKA in the germline V gene (reference sequence). Germline trimming cut 0 bases from V and 1 base from J; bases unmatched to any gene: 7. Written as DNA, the CDR3 is TGCAGTGCTAGAGATATGACGAGCGGGGGCACAGATACGCAGTATTTT. Its translation: CSARDMTSGGTDTQYF.